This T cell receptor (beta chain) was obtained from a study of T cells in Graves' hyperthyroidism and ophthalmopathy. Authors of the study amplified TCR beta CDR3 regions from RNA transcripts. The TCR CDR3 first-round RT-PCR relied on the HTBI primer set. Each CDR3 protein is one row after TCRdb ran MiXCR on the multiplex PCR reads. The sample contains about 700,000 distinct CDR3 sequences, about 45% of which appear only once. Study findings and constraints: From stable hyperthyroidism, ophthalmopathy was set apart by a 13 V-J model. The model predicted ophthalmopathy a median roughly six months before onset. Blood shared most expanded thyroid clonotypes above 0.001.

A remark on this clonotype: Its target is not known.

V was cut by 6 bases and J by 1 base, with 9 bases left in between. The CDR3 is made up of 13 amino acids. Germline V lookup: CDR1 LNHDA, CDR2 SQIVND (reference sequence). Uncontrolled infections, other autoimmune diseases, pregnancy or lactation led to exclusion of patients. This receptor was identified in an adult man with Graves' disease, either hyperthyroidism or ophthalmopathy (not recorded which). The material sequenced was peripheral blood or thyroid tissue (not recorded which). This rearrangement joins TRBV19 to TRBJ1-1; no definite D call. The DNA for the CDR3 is TGTGCCAGTAGGGAGCAGTGGAACACTGAAGCTTTCTTT. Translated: CASREQWNTEAFF.